Shown below are 29 T cell receptor beta chains from a single sample sequenced in a study of tumor-infiltrating lymphocytes in primary liver carcinoma. The study co-extracted DNA and RNA from about 19-30 mg of unsorted bulk tissue. Starting from approximately 470 ng of total RNA, TCR beta cDNA was produced with a primer in the constant region. Libraries for TCR beta were built through three nested multiplex PCR rounds, which together made up a slightly modified ARM-PCR procedure. TRBV1-TRBV30 forward primers paired with a C-beta reverse primer were used in the first two PCR rounds, which ran 9 to 10 cycles each. TCRdb reprocessed the multiplex PCR reads via MiXCR and lists one record per CDR3 protein. Of tens of thousands of distinct CDR3 sequences in the sample, approximately 77% were seen once. The source material was liver tumor tissue from sampling region 1. The subset: tumor region T1, superior pole. The receptors here all came from a man aged 35 to 55 with primary liver carcinoma and hepatitis B virus infection.

Of note for this clonotype: No conserved phenylalanine or tryptophan is present at the end of the CDR3, so a read error is the likely explanation. The V call is TRBV12-3 or TRBV12-4, the J call TRBJ1-5; TRBD1 is a possible D gene (6 bases). There are 17 residues in the CDR3. The DNA for the CDR3 is TGTACCAGCAGTTTCTCGAGGGGGGCTGTTGGCAATCAGCCCCAGCATATT. This gives the protein CTSSFSRGAVGNQPQHI.

A few counts support this clonotype. A much larger clonotype is one base distant, so this may be a read error. V and J are TRBV6-1 and TRBJ1-5, with 7 bases matching TRBD1. V shed 1 base and J 2 bases; nucleotides not matched to a gene: 14. This CDR3 is 19 amino acids long. From germline, CDR1 is MNHNS and CDR2 SASEGT. The CDR3, as DNA: TGTGCCAGCAGTGAAGGGGGACAGCGGTCTTTCCATGGCAATCAGCCCCAGCATTTT. It yields the protein CASSEGGQRSFHGNQPQHF.

The chain links TRBV21-1 to TRBJ2-1; no check of the table's D call, TRBD1, against the DNA was made. TRBV21-1 is a recognized pseudogene. The CDR3 has 13 amino acids. DNA of the CDR3: TGTGTCAGCATCACCCCGAGGGGGAATGAGCAGTTCTTC. Translated, it gives CVSITPRGNEQFF.

About this clonotype: The junction departs from germline at one end; a sequencing error may be responsible. The chain is built from TRBV6-1 and TRBJ2-7, with TRBD1 as a possible D gene (5 bases). The CDR3 has 18 amino acids. In germline, CDR1 is MNHNS, CDR2 SASEGT. CDR3 protein: CVSNATGGWRLTSYEQYF. The CDR3 DNA is TGTGTCAGCAATGCTACAGGCGGCTGGCGCCTGACCTCCTACGAGCAATACTTC.

The V call is TRBV6-5, the J call TRBJ2-4, with D perhaps matching TRBD1 or TRBD2 (6 bases each). CDR1 is MNHEY and CDR2 is SVGAGI in the germline V gene. Trimming took 10 bases from V and 0 from J, leaving 28 bases between them. This CDR3 spans 19 amino acids. CDR3 coding DNA: TGTGCCAACAATTCCCTACCGACAAGCGGAGGGGGAGCCAAAAACATTCAGTACTTC. The encoded protein is CANNSLPTSGGGAKNIQYF.

Comments on this clonotype: Compared with germline, one end of the junction differs, possibly owing to a read error. CDR3 sequence (DNA): TGTGTCAGCAGTTACGACGCCGTAGGCTGCGAGCAGTACTTC. It specifies CVSSYDAVGCEQYF. This rearrangement joins TRBV6-5 to TRBJ2-7, with no clear D. CDR3 length: 14 amino acids. Germline V gene sequence: CDR1 MNHEY, CDR2 SVGAGI.

On this clonotype: At one end the junction does not follow the germline gene, possibly because of a read error. This chain links TRBV10-2 with TRBJ1-1; D not resolved. The germline CDR1 and CDR2 sequences are WSHSY and SAAADI. This CDR3 contains 15 residues. The CDR3 loop reads CASSESSSMNAEAFF. The CDR3, as DNA: TGCGCCAGCAGCGAGTCAAGCAGTATGAACGCTGAAGCTTTCTTT.

Turning to this clonotype: A read error is possible here, since a much larger clone lies one base away. The chain has TRBV5-4 and TRBJ1-6, with 7 nucleotides matching TRBD1. The ends lost 4 bases at V and 0 bases at J; junction bases unmatched: 7. CDR3 size: 17 residues. The germline V gene has CDR1 SGHNT and CDR2 YYREEE (reference sequence). The CDR3 sequence: CASSMRTGFSYNSPLHF. CDR3 DNA: TGTGCCAGCAGCATGAGGACAGGCTTCTCCTATAATTCACCCCTCCACTTT.

Comment on this clonotype: A much larger clone sits a single nucleotide away, making a read error possible. The V gene is TRBV28, the J gene TRBJ2-2; maybe TRBD1 (6 bases). CDR3 size: 15 residues. Germline V gives CDR1 MDHEN, CDR2 SYDVKM. Trimming left V 7 bases short and J 7 bases short, with 19 bases between. The CDR3 coding sequence is TGTGCCAGCAATACCCTGGACAGAACCGACGGGGAGCTGTTTTTT. This translates into CASNTLDRTDGELFF.

The chain recombines TRBV29-1 with TRBJ2-7, with D perhaps matching TRBD1 (6 bases). The CDR3 contains 12 residues. The germline CDR1 and CDR2 sequences are SQVTM and ANQGSEA. The ends were cut back, 5 bases at V and 3 bases at J, with 11 bases in the middle. The DNA of the CDR3 is TGCAGCGTTACCCAGGGGCTCTACGAGCAGTACTTC. It translates to CSVTQGLYEQYF.

This clonotype was counted many times. The chain combines TRBV6-5 with TRBJ2-5; D uncertain. Germline loops: CDR1 MNHEY, CDR2 SVGAGI. This CDR3 spans 14 amino acids. With 2 bases removed from V and 0 bases from J, the gap between germline ends came to 7 bases. The DNA for the CDR3 is TGTGCCAGCAGTTACGGCAGGTACCAAGAGACCCAGTACTTC. This codes for CASSYGRYQETQYF.

This clonotype was seen a single time. Sequence at one end of the junction differs from germline and may be a read error. The chain is built from TRBV11-2 and TRBJ2-1; the match to TRBD1 covers 7 bases. Germline V gives CDR1 SGHAT, CDR2 FQNNGV. This CDR3 is built from 17 residues. CDR3 in amino acids: CASSLGTVGSSCNGQFF. Here the CDR3 DNA reads TGTGCCAGCAGCTTGGGGACAGTAGGGAGCTCCTGTAATGGGCAGTTCTTC.

This clonotype occurred once. The V call is TRBV28, the J call TRBJ2-7; D might be TRBD1 (6 bases). Germline CDR1 and CDR2: MDHEN and SYDVKM. CDR3 length: 13 amino acids. V gave up 7 bases and J gave up 4 bases, with 14 bases separating them. CDR3 DNA: TGTGCCAGCAAGCTAGCAGGGGCATACGAGCAGTACTTC. The encoded protein is CASKLAGAYEQYF.

This clonotype was picked up a small number of times. As the CDR3 is not closed by the conserved phenylalanine or tryptophan, this likely results from a read error. The rearrangement links TRBV6-1 to TRBJ2-1; 9 bases align to TRBD2. Per germline, CDR1 MNHNS and CDR2 SASEGT. The CDR3 runs to 15 residues. Unmatched junction bases numbered 0, after V lost 3 bases and J lost 0 bases. This CDR3 is CASSEGLASYNEQFL. The CDR3 nucleotides are TGTGCCAGCAGTGAGGGACTAGCCTCCTACAATGAGCAGTTCTTA.

This sequence joins TRBV10-1 and TRBJ2-7; D gene unclear. V lost 2 bases and J 8 bases, leaving 10 bases between the germline ends. The CDR3 extends over 12 amino acids. Germline CDR1 is WNHNN and CDR2 is SYGVQD (reference sequence). The CDR3 DNA is TGCGCCAGCAGTGAGAATGGTGACCAGCAGTACTTC. Its protein is CASSENGDQQYF.

With regard to this clonotype: A much bigger clone sits one base away, suggesting this may be a read error. The rearrangement joins TRBV21-1 to TRBJ1-2; TRBD1, the D gene given by the table, was not confirmed from the DNA. TRBV21-1 corresponds to a pseudogene. This CDR3 region has 15 residues. In nucleotides, the CDR3 is TGTGCCAGCAGCAAAGGGGGACAGGACTCGGAGGGCTACACCTTC. Its translation is CASSKGGQDSEGYTF.

Details on this clonotype: No conserved phenylalanine or tryptophan is present at the end of the CDR3, so a read error is the likely explanation. The DNA is left out, because the CDR3 cannot be placed on it with certainty; the CDR3 is given as TCRdb lists it. The chain is built from TRBV29-1 and TRBJ1-2. The CDR3 totals 14 residues, both ends included. The germline CDR1 and CDR2 sequences are SQVTM and ANQGSEA. The CDR3 sequence: CSDRELGRASGHTI.

Remarks on this clonotype: The junction shows a germline mismatch at one end, possibly a read error. The chain has TRBV6-5 and TRBJ1-4; 7 bases align to TRBD1. Germline V lookup: CDR1 MNHEY, CDR2 SVGAGI. CDR3 size: 14 residues. CDR3 nucleotides: TGTGCTAGCAGAACAGGGGACGGTGATGAAAAACTGTTTTTT. Its translation is CASRTGDGDEKLFF.

The V and J genes are TRBV4-1 and TRBJ2-7, with D hard to call. Trimming removed 6 bases at V and 4 bases at J, with 22 bases between. Germline V gene sequence: CDR1 MGHRA, CDR2 YSYEKL. The CDR3 is 16 residues long. CDR3 residues: CASRSDRLSRPYEQYF. The DNA for the CDR3 is TGCGCCAGCAGATCCGACCGGTTGAGCAGACCTTACGAGCAGTACTTC.

About this clonotype: This may come from a read error, since a much larger clone is one base off. In this CDR3 the conserved last residue, phenylalanine or tryptophan, is missing, so a read error is likely. V usage is TRBV7-9 and J usage is TRBJ2-7, with D unresolved. Germline V gene data show CDR1 as SEHNR and CDR2 as FQNEAQ (reference sequence). The CDR3 extends over 13 amino acids. V was clipped by 5 bases and J by 6 bases, with 14 bases between them. The chain's CDR3 is CASSQAASAEQYS. DNA of the CDR3: TGTGCCAGCAGCCAGGCCGCTAGTGCCGAGCAGTACTCC.

The rearrangement links TRBV10-3 to TRBJ2-7; no reliable D call. Trimming removed 10 bases from V and 3 bases from J, with 16 bases in between. In germline, CDR1 is ENHRY, CDR2 SYGVKD. This CDR3 spans 13 amino acids. The CDR3 DNA reads TGTGCCACCACCTTGACTGCTGACTACGAGCAGTACTTC. This encodes CATTLTADYEQYF.

In regard to this clonotype: This may arise from a read error, as a much more abundant clone is one base away. V is TRBV6-5 and J is TRBJ2-1; TRBD1 matches at 8 bases. The CDR3 contains 13 residues. The germline V gene has CDR1 MNHEY and CDR2 SVGAGI. Written as DNA, the CDR3 is TGTGTCAGCAAAACAGGGGGGCACAATGAGCAGTTCTTC. Its protein product is CVSKTGGHNEQFF.

Comments on this clonotype: An end of the junction does not agree with germline; a read error may underlie this. The CDR3 spells CTSSQPWGLADYNEQFF. The CDR3 DNA reads TGCACCAGCAGCCAACCGTGGGGACTAGCAGACTATAATGAGCAGTTCTTC. The J gene is TRBJ2-1, the V gene TRBV4-1, with 9 bases matching TRBD2. Per the germline V gene, CDR1 is MGHRA and CDR2 is YSYEKL. This CDR3 has 17 residues.

This clonotype was seen a few times. Germline and junction disagree at one end, which may indicate a read error. This chain joins TRBV4-2 and TRBJ2-7; 8 bases map to TRBD2. Germline V lookup: CDR1 LGHNA, CDR2 YNFKEQ. The CDR3 has 14 amino acids. This CDR3 is CARSQAGDLTLFSF. The CDR3 DNA is TGTGCCCGCAGCCAAGCGGGGGACTTGACCCTGTTTTCCTTT.

This clonotype was detected many times. The chain recombines TRBV29-1 with TRBJ2-3; the match to TRBD1 covers 7 bases. From germline, CDR1 is SQVTM and CDR2 ANQGSEA. This CDR3 contains 13 residues. V shed 4 bases, J shed 4 bases, and the junction held 5 bases outside the gene matches. This chain's CDR3 is CSVVGQGADTQYF. CDR3 bases: TGCAGCGTTGTTGGGCAGGGGGCAGATACGCAGTATTTT.

This clonotype was seen many times. The chain links TRBV10-3 to TRBJ2-6; D not certain. In germline, CDR1 is ENHRY, CDR2 SYGVKD. Trimming left V 8 bases short and J 0 bases short, with 5 bases between. The CDR3 loop spans 13 amino acids. CDR3 residues: CAIGDSGANVLTF. The CDR3 nucleotides read TGTGCCATCGGGGACTCTGGGGCCAACGTCCTGACTTTC.

About this clonotype: The junction departs from the called germline gene at one end, perhaps through a read error. This chain links TRBV10-3 with TRBJ2-5; 9 nucleotides align to TRBD2. The CDR3 has 17 residues. CDR1 is ENHRY and CDR2 is SYGVKD in the germline V gene. The CDR3 spells CAISESSSGMELETQYF. Written as DNA, the CDR3 is TGTGCCATCAGTGAGTCGTCTAGCGGGATGGAGCTGGAGACCCAGTACTTT.

The rearrangement joins TRBV5-5 to TRBJ2-3; a possible D gene is TRBD2 (5 bases). V lost 1 base, J lost 4 bases, and 16 bases lay in between. Germline values: CDR1 SGHKS, CDR2 YYEKEE (reference sequence). The CDR3 has 16 amino acids. The CDR3 DNA is TGTGCCAGCAGCTTGTTAGTGGGAGTAGCTGCAGATACGCAGTATTTT. This codes for CASSLLVGVAADTQYF.

With regard to this clonotype: One junction end disagrees with the germline gene, perhaps due to a read error. This rearrangement joins TRBV10-3 to TRBJ2-7; unclear D gene. Looked up from germline, CDR1 is ENHRY and CDR2 is SYGVKD. The CDR3 contains 12 residues. CDR3: CATSESTGEQYF. CDR3 DNA: TGTGCCACCAGTGAGTCAACGGGCGAGCAGTACTTC.